This TCR beta chain comes out of a study of T cell changes during pregnancy in multiple sclerosis. Germline V gene lookup returns CDR1 MGHRA and CDR2 YSYEKL. Trimming at V came to 3 bases and at J to 4 bases, leaving 5 bases not matched to a gene. This CDR3 comprises 17 residues. TCRdb's copy holds only in-frame clones and misses some; the assay was immunoSEQ multiplex PCR. The table records about 38,000 clones, 80% to 95% of them present only once. The input for sequencing was CD4+ T cells from peripheral blood mononuclear cells, taken after pregnancy. This sequence joins TRBV4-1 and TRBJ2-1; TRBD2 aligns across 14 bases. The TCR sequence derives from a female donor in good health, enrolled as a control in a pregnancy study. The CDR3 DNA sequence: TGCGCCAGCAGCCAGACTAGCGGGGGGGCCTATTACAATGAGCAGTTCTTC. Translated, it gives CASSQTSGGAYYNEQFF.